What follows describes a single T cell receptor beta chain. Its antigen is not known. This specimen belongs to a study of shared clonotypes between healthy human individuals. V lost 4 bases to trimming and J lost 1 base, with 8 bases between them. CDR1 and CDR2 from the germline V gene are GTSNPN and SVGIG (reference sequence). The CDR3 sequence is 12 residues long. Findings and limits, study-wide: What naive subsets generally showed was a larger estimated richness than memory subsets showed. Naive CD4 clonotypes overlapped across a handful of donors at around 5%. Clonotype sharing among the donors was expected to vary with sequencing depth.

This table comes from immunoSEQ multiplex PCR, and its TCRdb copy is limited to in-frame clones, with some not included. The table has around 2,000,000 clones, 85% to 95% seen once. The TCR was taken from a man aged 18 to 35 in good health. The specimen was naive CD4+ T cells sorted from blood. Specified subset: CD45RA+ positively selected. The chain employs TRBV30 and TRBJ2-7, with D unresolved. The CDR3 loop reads CAWTTTSYEQYF. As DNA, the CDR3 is TGTGCCTGGACCACCACATCCTACGAGCAGTACTTC.